The TCR beta chain described here comes from a study of T cell repertoires in cytomegalovirus infection. As for the study in general: CMV epitopes, recently identified HLA-C-restricted and well-studied HLA-B-restricted, were used. Public TCR beta signatures provided an indication of both CMV infection and a matching HLA type. Findings and caveats of the study: The study identified carriers of CMV plus the relevant HLA from cumulative public TCR beta family frequency. HLA-C-restricted CMV clonotypes gave the most frequent clonotype in two of eight donors.

TCRdb passed the reads through MiXCR, listing each CDR3 protein once. The sample lists around 540,000 distinct CDR3 sequences; about 33% were seen once. The CDR3 totals 13 residues. Germline V gene lookup returns CDR1 MDHEN and CDR2 SYDVKM. The V segment lost 5 bases and the J segment 5 bases; nucleotides outside the gene matches: 5. Remarks on this clonotype: Its antigen is unidentified.

This clonotype was sampled from a human donor in good health (CMV status not recorded). Some clones in this sample may be carry-over from other donors' samples. The material was cultured PBMCs, obtained from culture after CMV antigen stimulation. The chain links TRBV28 to TRBJ2-7; 8 bases agree with TRBD2. CDR3 in DNA: TGTGCCAGCAGTAGCGGGAGCCGTCACGAGCAGTACTTC. Its translation: CASSSGSRHEQYF.